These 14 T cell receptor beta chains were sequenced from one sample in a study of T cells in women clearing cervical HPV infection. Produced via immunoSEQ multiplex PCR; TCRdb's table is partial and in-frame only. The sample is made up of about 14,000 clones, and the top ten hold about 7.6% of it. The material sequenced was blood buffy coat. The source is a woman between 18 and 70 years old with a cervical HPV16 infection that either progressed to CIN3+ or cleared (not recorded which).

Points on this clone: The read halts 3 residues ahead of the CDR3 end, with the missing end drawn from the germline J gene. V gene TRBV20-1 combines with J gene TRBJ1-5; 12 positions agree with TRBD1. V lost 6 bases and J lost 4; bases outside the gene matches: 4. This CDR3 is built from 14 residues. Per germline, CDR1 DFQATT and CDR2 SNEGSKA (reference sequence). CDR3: CSARDRGPNQPQHF. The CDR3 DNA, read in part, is TGCAGTGCGCGGGACAGGGGGCCTAATCAGCCC.

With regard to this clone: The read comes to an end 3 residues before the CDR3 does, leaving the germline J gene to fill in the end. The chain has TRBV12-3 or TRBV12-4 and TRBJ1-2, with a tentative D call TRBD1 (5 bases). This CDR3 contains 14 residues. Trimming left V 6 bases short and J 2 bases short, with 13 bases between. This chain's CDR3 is CASRTRGINYGYTF. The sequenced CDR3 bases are TGTGCCAGCAGGACGCGGGGGATAAACTATGGC.

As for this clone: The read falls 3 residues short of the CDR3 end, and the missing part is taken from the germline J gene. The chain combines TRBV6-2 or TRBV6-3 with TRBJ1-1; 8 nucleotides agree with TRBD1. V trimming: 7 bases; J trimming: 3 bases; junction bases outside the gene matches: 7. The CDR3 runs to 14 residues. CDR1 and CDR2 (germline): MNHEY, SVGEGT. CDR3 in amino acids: CASTDDRGHTEAFF. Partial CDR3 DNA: TGTGCCAGCACCGATGACAGGGGCCACACTGAA.

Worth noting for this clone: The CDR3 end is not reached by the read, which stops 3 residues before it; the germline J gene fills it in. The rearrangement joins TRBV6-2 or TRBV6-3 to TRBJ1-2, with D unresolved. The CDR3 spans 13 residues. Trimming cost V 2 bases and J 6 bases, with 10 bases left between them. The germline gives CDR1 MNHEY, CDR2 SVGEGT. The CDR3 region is CASSYGGLDGYTF. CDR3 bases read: TGTGCCAGCAGTTACGGCGGTCTAGATGGC.

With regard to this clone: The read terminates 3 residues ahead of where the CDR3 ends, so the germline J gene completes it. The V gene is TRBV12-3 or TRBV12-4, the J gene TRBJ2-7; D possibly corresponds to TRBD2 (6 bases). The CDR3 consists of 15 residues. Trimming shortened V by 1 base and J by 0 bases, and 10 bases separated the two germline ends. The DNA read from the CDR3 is TGTGCCAGCAGTTTAGGTGCGGGGACCTCCTACGAG. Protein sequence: CASSLGAGTSYE. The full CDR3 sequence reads CASSLGAGTSYEQYF.

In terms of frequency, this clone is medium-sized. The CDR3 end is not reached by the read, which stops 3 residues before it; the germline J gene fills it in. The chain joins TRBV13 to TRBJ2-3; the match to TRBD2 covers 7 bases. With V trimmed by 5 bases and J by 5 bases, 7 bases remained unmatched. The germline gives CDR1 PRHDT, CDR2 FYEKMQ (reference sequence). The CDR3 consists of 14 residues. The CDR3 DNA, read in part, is TGTGCCAGCAGCCCCTCGAGCGGGAAAGATACG. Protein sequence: CASSPSSGKDT. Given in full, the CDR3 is CASSPSSGKDTQYF.

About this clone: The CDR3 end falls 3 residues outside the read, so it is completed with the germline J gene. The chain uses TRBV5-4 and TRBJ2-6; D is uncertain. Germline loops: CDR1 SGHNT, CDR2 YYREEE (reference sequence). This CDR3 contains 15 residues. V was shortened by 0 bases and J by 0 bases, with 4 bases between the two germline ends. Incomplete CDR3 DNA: TGTGCCAGCAGCTTGGCAGACTCTGGGGCCAACGTC. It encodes CASSLADSGANV. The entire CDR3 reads CASSLADSGANVLTF.

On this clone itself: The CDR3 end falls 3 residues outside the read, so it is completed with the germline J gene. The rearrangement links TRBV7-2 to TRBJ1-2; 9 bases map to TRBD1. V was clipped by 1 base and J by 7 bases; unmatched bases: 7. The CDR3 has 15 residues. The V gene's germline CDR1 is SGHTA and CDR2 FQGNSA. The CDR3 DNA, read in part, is TGTGCCAGCAGCTTAGTTGGGACAGGGAGAGCTGGC. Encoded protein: CASSLVGTGRAG. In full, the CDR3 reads CASSLVGTGRAGYTF.

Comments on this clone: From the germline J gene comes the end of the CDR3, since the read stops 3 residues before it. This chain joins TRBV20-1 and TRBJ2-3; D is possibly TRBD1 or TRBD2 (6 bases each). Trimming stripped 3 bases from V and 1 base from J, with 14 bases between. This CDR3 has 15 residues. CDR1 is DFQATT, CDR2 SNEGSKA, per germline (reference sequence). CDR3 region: CSASGGGGGTDTQYF. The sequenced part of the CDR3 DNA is TGCAGTGCTAGCGGAGGGGGTGGGGGCACAGATACG.

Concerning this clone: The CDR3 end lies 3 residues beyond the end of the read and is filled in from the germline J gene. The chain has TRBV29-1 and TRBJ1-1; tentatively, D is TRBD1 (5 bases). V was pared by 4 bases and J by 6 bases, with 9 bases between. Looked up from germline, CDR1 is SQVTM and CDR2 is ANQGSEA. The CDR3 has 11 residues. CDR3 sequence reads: CSVGRGAEAFF. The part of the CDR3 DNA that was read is TGCAGCGTTGGGAGGGGTGCTGAA.

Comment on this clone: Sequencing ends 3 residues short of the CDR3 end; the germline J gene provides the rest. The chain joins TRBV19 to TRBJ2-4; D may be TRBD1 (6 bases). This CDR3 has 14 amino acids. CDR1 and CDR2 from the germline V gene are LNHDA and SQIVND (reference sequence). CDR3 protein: CASQIAGEGRGQYF. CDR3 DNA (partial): TGTGCCAGCCAGATCGCAGGGGAAGGGAGAGGT.

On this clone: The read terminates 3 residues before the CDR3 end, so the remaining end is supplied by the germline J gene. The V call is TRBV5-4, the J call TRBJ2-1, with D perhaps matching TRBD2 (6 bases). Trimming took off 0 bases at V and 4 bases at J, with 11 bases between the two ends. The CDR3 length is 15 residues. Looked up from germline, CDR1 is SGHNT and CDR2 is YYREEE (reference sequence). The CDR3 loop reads CASSLDSGVYNEQFF. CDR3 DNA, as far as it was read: TGTGCCAGCAGCTTGGATAGCGGTGTATACAATGAG.

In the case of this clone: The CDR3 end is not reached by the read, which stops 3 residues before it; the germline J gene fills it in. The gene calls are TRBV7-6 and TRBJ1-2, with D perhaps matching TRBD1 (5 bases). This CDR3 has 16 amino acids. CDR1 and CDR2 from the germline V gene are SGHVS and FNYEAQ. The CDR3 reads CASSRGTSGTYNDYTF. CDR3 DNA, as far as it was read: TGTGCCAGCAGCCGCGGGACTAGCGGAACCTACAATGAC.

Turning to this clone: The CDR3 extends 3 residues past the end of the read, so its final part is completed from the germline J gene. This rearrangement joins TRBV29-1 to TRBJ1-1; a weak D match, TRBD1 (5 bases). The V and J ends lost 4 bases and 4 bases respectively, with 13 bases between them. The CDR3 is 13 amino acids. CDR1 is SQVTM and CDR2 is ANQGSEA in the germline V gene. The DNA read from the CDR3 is TGCAGCGTTGGACGGGGGATCGGCACTGAA. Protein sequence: CSVGRGIGTE. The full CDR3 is CSVGRGIGTEAFF. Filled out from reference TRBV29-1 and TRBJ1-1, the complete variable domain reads SAVISQKPSRDICQRGTSLTIQCQVDSQVTMMFWYRQQPGQSLTLIATANQGSEATYESGFVIDKFPISRPNLTFSTLTVSNMSPEDSSIYLCSVGRGIGTEAFFGQGTRLTVV.